A single sample gave rise to the 2 T cell receptor beta chains below, sequenced in a study of siplizumab effects on memory and regulatory T cells. The repertoire was sequenced with immunoSEQ multiplex PCR; TCRdb's copy has only in-frame clones and lacks some. The repertoire holds some 100,000 clones, with 94% as singletons. Sequenced material: non-Treg CD4+ T cells sorted from blood. The receptors shown here come from a human donor in good health.

The chain carries TRBV19 and TRBJ2-7; the D gene is possibly TRBD2 (6 bases). Germline V gene data show CDR1 as LNHDA and CDR2 as SQIVND (reference sequence). V lost 10 bases and J 3 bases, leaving 13 bases between the germline ends. The CDR3 loop spans 12 amino acids. CDR3 amino acids: CATQRGNYEQYF. In DNA, the CDR3 is TGTGCCACCCAACGGGGGAACTACGAGCAGTACTTC.

This chain joins TRBV19 and TRBJ1-3; D unclear. From germline, CDR1 is LNHDA and CDR2 SQIVND (reference sequence). Trimming took off 4 bases at V and 4 bases at J, with 8 bases between the two ends. The CDR3 contains 13 residues. CDR3 loop: CASSRTEGNTIYF. In DNA, the CDR3 is TGTGCCAGTAGTAGGACCGAGGGAAACACCATATATTTT.